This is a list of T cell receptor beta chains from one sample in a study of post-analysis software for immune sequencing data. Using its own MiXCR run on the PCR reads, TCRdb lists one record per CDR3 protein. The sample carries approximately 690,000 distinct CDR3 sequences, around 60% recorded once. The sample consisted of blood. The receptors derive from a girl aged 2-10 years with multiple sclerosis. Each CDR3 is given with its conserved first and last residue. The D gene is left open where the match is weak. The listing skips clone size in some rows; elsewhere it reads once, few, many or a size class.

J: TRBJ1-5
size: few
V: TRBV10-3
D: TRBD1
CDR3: CAISGTDNQPQHF
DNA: TGTGCCATCAGCGGGACAGACAATCAGCCCCAGCATTTT

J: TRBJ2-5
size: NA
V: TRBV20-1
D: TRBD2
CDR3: CSARPAGGLETQYF
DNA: TGCAGTGCTAGACCAGCGGGAGGGCTAGAGACCCAGTACTTC

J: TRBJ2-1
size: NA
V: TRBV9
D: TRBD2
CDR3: CASSVLAGVLGEQFF
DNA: TGTGCCAGCAGCGTCCTAGCGGGGGTCCTAGGCGAGCAGTTCTTC

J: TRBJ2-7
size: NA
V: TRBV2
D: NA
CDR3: CASSLPGLREAQYF
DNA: TGTGCCAGCAGTCTTCCCGGACTCAGAGAGGCCCAGTACTTC

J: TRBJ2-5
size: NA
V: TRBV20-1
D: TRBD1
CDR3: CSATLGTDGTQYF
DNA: TGCAGTGCCACTCTCGGGACAGATGGGACCCAGTACTTC

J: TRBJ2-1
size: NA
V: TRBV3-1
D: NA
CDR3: CASSQGGQSEQFF
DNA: TGTGCCAGCAGCCAAGGGGGGCAGAGTGAGCAGTTCTTC

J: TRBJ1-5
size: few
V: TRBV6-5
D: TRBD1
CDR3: CASSHYRGHQPQHF
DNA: TGTGCCAGCAGTCATTACAGGGGCCATCAGCCCCAGCATTTT

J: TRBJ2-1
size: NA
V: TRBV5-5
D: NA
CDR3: CASSLVRGAYNEQFF
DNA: TGTGCCAGCAGCTTGGTAAGAGGGGCCTACAATGAGCAGTTCTTC

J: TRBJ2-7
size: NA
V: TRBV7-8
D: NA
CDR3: CASSLEGQGGEQYF
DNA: TGTGCCAGCAGCTTAGAGGGGCAGGGTGGGGAGCAGTACTTC

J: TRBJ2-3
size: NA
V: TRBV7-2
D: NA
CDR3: CASSLTQRDTQYF
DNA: TGTGCCAGCAGCTTAACGCAACGAGATACGCAGTATTTT

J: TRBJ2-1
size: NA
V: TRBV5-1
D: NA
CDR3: CASSFGAGRADEQFF
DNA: TGCGCCAGCAGCTTCGGGGCAGGACGGGCGGATGAGCAGTTCTTC

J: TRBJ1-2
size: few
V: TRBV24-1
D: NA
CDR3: CATSDLGGYGYTF
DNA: TGTGCCACCAGTGATTTGGGGGGCTATGGCTACACCTTC

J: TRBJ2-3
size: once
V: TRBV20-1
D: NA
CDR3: CSAPDSLADTQYF
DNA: TGCAGTGCTCCCGACAGTTTAGCAGATACGCAGTATTTT

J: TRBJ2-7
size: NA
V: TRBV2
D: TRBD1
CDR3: CASSEVGQVLPREQYF
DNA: TGTGCCAGCAGTGAAGTGGGACAGGTGTTGCCTCGAGAGCAGTACTTC

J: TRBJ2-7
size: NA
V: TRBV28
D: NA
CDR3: CASSSFPVKSGYEQYF
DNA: TGTGCCAGCAGTTCTTTCCCCGTAAAATCGGGCTACGAGCAGTACTTC

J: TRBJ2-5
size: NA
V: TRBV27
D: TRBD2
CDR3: CASMRAGGPETQYF
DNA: TGTGCCAGCATGAGAGCGGGGGGGCCCGAGACCCAGTACTTC

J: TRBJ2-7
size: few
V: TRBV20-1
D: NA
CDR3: CSAREQGSPYEQYF
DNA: TGCAGTGCTAGAGAACAGGGCAGCCCCTACGAGCAGTACTTC

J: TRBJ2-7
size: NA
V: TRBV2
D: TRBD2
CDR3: CASSEARPGLAGGPSEQYF
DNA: TGTGCCAGCAGTGAAGCGCGACCAGGACTAGCGGGAGGGCCGTCCGAGCAGTACTTC

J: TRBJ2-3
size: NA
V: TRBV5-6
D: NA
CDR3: CASSPLGKSTDTQYF
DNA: TGTGCCAGCAGCCCGCTGGGGAAAAGCACAGATACGCAGTATTTT

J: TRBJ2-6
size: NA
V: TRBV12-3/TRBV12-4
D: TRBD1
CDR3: CASSLDRAGANVLTF
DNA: TGTGCCAGCAGTTTGGACAGGGCTGGGGCCAACGTCCTGACTTTC

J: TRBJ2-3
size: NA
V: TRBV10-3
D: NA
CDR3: CAIKGGTDTQYF
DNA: TGTGCCATCAAAGGTGGCACAGATACGCAGTATTTT

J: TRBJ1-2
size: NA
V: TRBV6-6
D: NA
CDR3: CASSYTVYYGYTF
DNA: TGTGCCAGCAGTTACACAGTCTACTATGGCTACACCTTC

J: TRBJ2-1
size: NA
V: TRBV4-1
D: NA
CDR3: CASSQDPTNEQFF
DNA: TGCGCCAGCAGCCAAGACCCCACCAATGAGCAGTTCTTC

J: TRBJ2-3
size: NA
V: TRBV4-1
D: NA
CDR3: CASSQAGTGNTDTQYF
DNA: TGCGCCAGCAGCCAGGCCGGGACCGGTAACACGGATACGCAGTATTTT

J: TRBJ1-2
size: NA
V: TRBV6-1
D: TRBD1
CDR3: CASSATGTHTF
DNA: TGTGCCAGCAGCGCGACAGGGACCCACACCTTC

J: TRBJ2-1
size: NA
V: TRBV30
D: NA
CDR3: CAWSSDRSYNEQFF
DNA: TGTGCCTGGAGTTCCGACAGGTCCTACAATGAGCAGTTCTTC

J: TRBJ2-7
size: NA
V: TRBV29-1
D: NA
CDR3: CSVGEYEQYF
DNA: TGCAGCGTTGGAGAATACGAGCAGTACTTC